Here is one T cell receptor beta chain with its context. Its antigen is still unknown. Trimming removed 6 bases at V and 0 bases at J, with 12 bases between. The CDR3 covers 14 residues. Germline-derived CDR1 and CDR2 are SNHLY and FYNNEI. Produced via immunoSEQ multiplex PCR; TCRdb's table is partial and in-frame only. The sample comprises roughly 150,000 clones, roughly 90% of which are singletons, and less than 1.5% rests with the top ten. The record originates from a study of T cell responses to AZD1222 COVID-19 vaccine. Whole-study findings and limits: Two AZD1222 administrations were followed by greater Spike-specific TCR breadth and depth. Donors were chiefly white British, with a greater number of females, and clonal diversity was perhaps underestimated.

V gene TRBV2 combines with J gene TRBJ2-7; tentatively, D is TRBD2 (5 bases). The TCR was taken from an adult who received the AZD1222 COVID-19 vaccine. The specimen comprised peripheral blood, sampled 28 days after the second AZD1222 dose. The CDR3 DNA reads as TGTGCCAGCAGCTATAGCGCAGACTCCTACGAGCAGTACTTC. Its translation is CASSYSADSYEQYF.